This T cell receptor (beta chain) comes out of a study of blood T cell repertoires in COVID-19 (dated by TCRdb to 2019 to 2021). General notes on the study: Collaborator samples came from the United States, Italy and Spain and covered acute and convalescent phases of COVID-19. The sample metadata nearly always contained a de-identified subject ID, COVID-19 status, age in years and sex. The repertoires were released in a freely available public database intended as a resource for research on the immune response to SARS-CoV-2. Subjects who had been exposed to COVID-19, were actively infected with it, or had recovered from it provided the deeply sampled blood TCRbeta repertoires that made up the dataset. The prospective study material was composed of cDNA or gDNA derived from T cells, B-cell-depleted T cells, or PBMCs. Where available, HLA class I and class II types were obtained from metadata supplied by the sample provider rather than from assay-based typing. The samples were drawn from two sources: the first 160 participants of the ongoing ImmuneRACE study, and 1,200 or so subjects contributed by 6 global collaborators.

Participants in the prospective study were aged 18 to 89 years, lived in 20 to 25 United States geographic areas, and enrolled through a virtual design. To assign participants to cohorts, the prospective study relied on clinical history that participants themselves reported in a screening survey and a study questionnaire. For ImmuneRACE Cohort 3, a participant was defined as recovered based on two consecutive negative NP/OP PCR tests, clearance by a healthcare professional, or resolution of symptoms. Mobile phlebotomists in the prospective study collected whole blood, serum and a nasopharyngeal or oropharyngeal swab from every participant. Over an approximately 2-month period, participants in the prospective study had the option of providing additional blood draws and questionnaires. Before DNA extraction, prospective study blood samples were shipped either frozen or at room temperature. Results the study describes overall, beyond this receptor: How much clinical and demographic metadata was included differed by source and by participant, and the metadata was provided uncurated.

A note on this clone: Its antigen is not yet known. The input lacks base qualities; no much larger clone sits a single base away.

The CDR3 starts with the cysteine, ends with the phenylalanine, and has 17 residues. The retained sequence is limited to the CDR3, 51 bases, with the frame set at the first base. CDR1 LGHNA and CDR2 YNFKEQ are derived from the germline V gene. V is pruned by 0 bases and J by 2 bases, leaving 7 bases of the junction without a gene match. TCRbeta CDR3 regions were amplified from genomic DNA using the immunoSEQ Assay, a bias-controlled multiplex PCR. For the original study's pipeline: The number of nucleated cells in each sample was estimated by amplification of reference gene primers within the assay. To quantify the absolute abundance of each unique TCRbeta CDR3 rearrangement, sequence reads were collapsed and filtered. For each sample, productive Simpson clonality was calculated as the square root of Simpson's diversity index across productive rearrangements. TCRdb limited this immuneACCESS table to in-frame rearrangements with V and J called. A share of clones is missing; checked studies link under half to unresolved V genes, and the rest is unexplained. The DNA gave D and trimming, while V, J and clone size come from that table. Within this sample are approximately 200,000 clones, with 70% to 85% of them counted one time only. The top ten hold approximately 2% of the sample.

The chain was built from TRBV4-2 and TRBJ2-3; TRBD2 aligns with 8 central bases. The sample comprised PBMCs or T cells enriched from blood (not recorded which). The receptor was derived from a man aged 55 to 70 who had recovered from COVID-19. The DNA sequence is TGTGCCAGCAGCCAAGAGCCCAGCGGGGGTAACACAGATACGCAGTATTTT. It encodes CASSQEPSGGNTDTQYF.